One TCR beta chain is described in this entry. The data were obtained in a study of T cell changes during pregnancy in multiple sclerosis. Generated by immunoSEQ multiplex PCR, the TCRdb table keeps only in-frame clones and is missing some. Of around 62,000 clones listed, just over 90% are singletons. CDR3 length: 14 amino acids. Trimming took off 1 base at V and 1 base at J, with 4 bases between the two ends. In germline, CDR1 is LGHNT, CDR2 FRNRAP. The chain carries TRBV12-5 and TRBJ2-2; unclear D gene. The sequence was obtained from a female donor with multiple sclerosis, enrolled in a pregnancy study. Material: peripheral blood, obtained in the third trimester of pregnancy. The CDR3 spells CASGLGQNTGELFF. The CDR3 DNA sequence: TGTGCTAGTGGTTTGGGGCAGAACACCGGGGAGCTGTTTTTT.